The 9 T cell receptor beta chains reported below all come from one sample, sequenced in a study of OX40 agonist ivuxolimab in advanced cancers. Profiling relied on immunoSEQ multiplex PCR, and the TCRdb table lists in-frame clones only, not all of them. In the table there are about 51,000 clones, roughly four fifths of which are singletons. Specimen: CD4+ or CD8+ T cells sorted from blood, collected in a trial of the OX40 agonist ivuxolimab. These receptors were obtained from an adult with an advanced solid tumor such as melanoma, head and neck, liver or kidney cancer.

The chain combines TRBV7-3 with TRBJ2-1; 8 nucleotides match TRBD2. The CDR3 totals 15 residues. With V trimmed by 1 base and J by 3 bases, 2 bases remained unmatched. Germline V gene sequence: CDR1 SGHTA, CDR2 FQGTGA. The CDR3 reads CASSLSSGVYNEQFF. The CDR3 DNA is TGTGCCAGCAGCTTAAGTAGCGGGGTCTACAATGAGCAGTTCTTC.

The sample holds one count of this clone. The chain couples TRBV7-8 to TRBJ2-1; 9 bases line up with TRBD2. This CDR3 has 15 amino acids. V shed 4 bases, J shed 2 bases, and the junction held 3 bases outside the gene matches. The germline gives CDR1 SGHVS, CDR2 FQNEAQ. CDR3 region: CASSSSGGTYNEQFF. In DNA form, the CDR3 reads TGTGCCAGCAGCTCGAGCGGGGGGACCTACAATGAGCAGTTCTTC.

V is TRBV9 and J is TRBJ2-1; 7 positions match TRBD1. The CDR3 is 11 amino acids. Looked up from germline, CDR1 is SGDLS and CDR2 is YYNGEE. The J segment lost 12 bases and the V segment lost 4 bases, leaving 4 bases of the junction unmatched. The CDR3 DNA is TGTGCCAGCAGCTCACAGGGGCCGCAGTTCTTC. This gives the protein CASSSQGPQFF.

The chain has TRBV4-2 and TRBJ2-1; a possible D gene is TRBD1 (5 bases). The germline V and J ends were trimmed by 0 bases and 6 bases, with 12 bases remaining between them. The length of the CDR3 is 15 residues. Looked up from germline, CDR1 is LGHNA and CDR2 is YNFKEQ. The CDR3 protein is CASSQEGQGSNEQFF. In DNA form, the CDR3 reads TGTGCCAGCAGCCAAGAGGGGCAGGGTAGCAATGAGCAGTTCTTC.

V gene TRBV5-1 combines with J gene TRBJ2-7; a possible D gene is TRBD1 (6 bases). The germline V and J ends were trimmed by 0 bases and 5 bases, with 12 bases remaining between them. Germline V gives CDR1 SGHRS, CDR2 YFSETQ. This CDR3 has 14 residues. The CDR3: CASSLDRDLNEQYF. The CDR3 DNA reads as TGCGCCAGCAGCTTGGACAGGGACCTCAACGAGCAGTACTTC.

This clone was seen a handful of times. The CDR3 DNA reads as TGCGCCAGCAGCTTGGTAGCCGCGAACACCGGGGAGCTGTTTTTT. As protein: CASSLVAANTGELFF. This sequence joins TRBV5-1 and TRBJ2-2, with D unresolved. The CDR3 is 15 residues long. Trimming removed 0 bases from V and 0 bases from J, with 6 bases in between. The V gene's germline CDR1 is SGHRS and CDR2 YFSETQ.

This CDR3 reads CASSPVTSGANVLTF. In DNA form, the CDR3 reads TGTGCCAGCAGCCCGGTAACTTCTGGGGCCAACGTCCTGACTTTC. V is TRBV6-5 and J is TRBJ2-6, with D hard to call. The CDR3 loop spans 15 amino acids. Germline CDR1 reads MNHEY; CDR2 reads SVGAGI. V lost 6 bases and J lost 1, with 10 bases in between.

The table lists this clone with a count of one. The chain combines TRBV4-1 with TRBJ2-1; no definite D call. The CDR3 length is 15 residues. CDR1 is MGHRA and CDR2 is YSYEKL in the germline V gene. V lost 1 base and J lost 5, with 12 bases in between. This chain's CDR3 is CASSQVGVSHNEQFF. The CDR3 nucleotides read TGCGCCAGCAGCCAAGTTGGTGTCAGCCACAATGAGCAGTTCTTC.

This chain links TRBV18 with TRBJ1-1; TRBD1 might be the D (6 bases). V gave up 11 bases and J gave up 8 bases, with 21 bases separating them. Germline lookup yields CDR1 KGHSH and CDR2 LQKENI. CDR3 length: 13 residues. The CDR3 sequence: CAGGAATGREAFF. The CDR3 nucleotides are TGTGCCGGGGGGGCGGCGACCGGCCGAGAAGCTTTCTTT.